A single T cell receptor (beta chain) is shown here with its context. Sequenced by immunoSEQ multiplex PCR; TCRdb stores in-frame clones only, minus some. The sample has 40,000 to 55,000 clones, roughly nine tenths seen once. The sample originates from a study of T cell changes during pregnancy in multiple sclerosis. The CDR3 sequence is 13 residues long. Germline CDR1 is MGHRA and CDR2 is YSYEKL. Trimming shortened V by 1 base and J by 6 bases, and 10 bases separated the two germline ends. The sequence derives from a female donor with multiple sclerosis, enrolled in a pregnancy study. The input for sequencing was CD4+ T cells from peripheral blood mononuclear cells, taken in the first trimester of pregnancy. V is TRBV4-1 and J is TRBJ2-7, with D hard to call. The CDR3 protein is CASSQGRMSEQYF. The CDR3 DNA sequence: TGCGCCAGCAGCCAAGGCCGAATGAGCGAGCAGTACTTC.